Each of the 9 T cell receptor beta chains below was sequenced from the same sample in a study of response to subunit inactivated influenza vaccine. Each CDR3 protein is one row after TCRdb ran MiXCR on the RT-PCR reads. The sample shows around 480,000 distinct CDR3 sequences, approximately 11% of them seen only once. The sequences come from PBMCs from blood, collected 40 to 50 days after vaccination. The receptor set was obtained from a man aged 50 to 59 who received an inactivated influenza vaccine.

V and J are TRBV28 and TRBJ2-7, with 10 bases fitting TRBD1. J lost 3 bases, V lost 5 bases, and 7 bases had no gene match. Germline V CDR1 and CDR2: MDHEN, SYDVKM. This CDR3 has 15 amino acids. DNA of the CDR3: TGTGCCAGCAGTCAACCGGGACAGGGGTTCTACGAGCAGTACTTC. Its translation: CASSQPGQGFYEQYF. The whole variable domain, remainder taken from reference TRBV28 and TRBJ2-7, is DVKVTQSSRYLVKRTGEKVFLECVQDMDHENMFWYRQDPGLGLRLIYFSYDVKMKEKGDIPEGYSVSREKKERFSLILESASTNQTSMYLCASSQPGQGFYEQYFGPGTRLTVT.

This clonotype was counted between two and nine times. This chain connects TRBV6-5 to TRBJ2-1, with 10 bases that match TRBD2. V dropped 2 bases and J dropped 2; count of bases not matched to a gene: 6. CDR1 and CDR2 (germline): MNHEY, SVGAGI. The length of the CDR3 is 17 residues. CDR3 sequence: CASSYTGTSDPYNEQFF. CDR3 DNA: TGTGCCAGCAGTTACACCGGGACTAGCGACCCCTACAATGAGCAGTTCTTC.

Here the CDR3 DNA reads TGTGCCAGCAGCGGACAGAAACCTAACTATGGCTACACCTTC. Translating gives CASSGQKPNYGYTF. This sequence joins TRBV12-3 or TRBV12-4 and TRBJ1-2, with a possible D match to TRBD1 (6 bases). The CDR3 has 14 residues. V lost 6 bases and J 0 bases, leaving 11 bases between the germline ends.

The chain has TRBV12-3 or TRBV12-4 and TRBJ2-1; no clear D. This CDR3 comprises 14 residues. V dropped 6 bases and J dropped 8 bases, with 17 bases sitting between them. Here the CDR3 reads CASSPFKWADEQFF. The CDR3 nucleotides read TGTGCCAGCAGCCCTTTCAAGTGGGCCGATGAGCAGTTCTTC.

This clonotype has a handful of counts. The genes are TRBV27 and TRBJ1-1, with D hard to call. CDR3 length equals 15 residues. Germline V gives CDR1 MNHEY, CDR2 SMNVEV (reference sequence). V was clipped by 7 bases and J by 0 bases, with 15 bases between them. For the CDR3, the DNA is TGTGCCAGCAAACACCAGAGTAACTTGAACACTGAAGCTTTCTTT. It yields the protein CASKHQSNLNTEAFF.

The rearrangement links TRBV6-2 or TRBV6-3 to TRBJ2-7; D call uncertain. CDR3 length: 14 residues. V lost 6 bases and J lost 0, with 12 bases in between. The germline V gene has CDR1 MNHEY and CDR2 SVGEGT. CDR3 nucleotide sequence: TGTGCCAGCAGCCCCGATGCCTCCTCCTACGAGCAGTACTTC. This gives the protein CASSPDASSYEQYF.

The sample holds a few counts of this clonotype. This chain's CDR3 is CAISESAGSYEQYF. The CDR3 bases are TGTGCCATCAGTGAGTCGGCGGGCTCCTACGAGCAGTACTTC. The chain joins TRBV10-3 to TRBJ2-7, with D possibly TRBD2 on 5 matching bases. The germline V gene has CDR1 ENHRY and CDR2 SYGVKD. V gave up 0 bases and J gave up 0 bases, with 6 bases separating them. This CDR3 comprises 14 residues.

The sample holds a few counts of this clonotype. The gene calls are TRBV12-3 or TRBV12-4 and TRBJ2-3, with a tentative D call TRBD1 (6 bases). The V gene lost 5 bases and the J gene lost 0 bases, with 18 bases spanning the gap. CDR3 length: 17 amino acids. The CDR3 DNA follows: TGTGCCAGCAGTCCTGGGGGCGGAGAGGCGAGCACAGATACGCAGTATTTT. It translates to CASSPGGGEASTDTQYF.

In this sample, this clonotype turned up many times. V is TRBV25-1 and J is TRBJ2-7; D gene ambiguous. Deletions cut 4 bases from V and 3 bases from J, with 4 bases between. This CDR3 has 11 residues. Germline V gene lookup returns CDR1 MGHDK and CDR2 SYGVNS. This CDR3 reads CASSGIYEQYF. The DNA of the CDR3 is TGTGCCAGCAGTGGGATCTACGAGCAGTACTTC.